Shown below are 6 T cell receptor beta chains from a single sample sequenced in a study of tumor and adjacent non-tumor tissue in lung cancer. The template was RNA from unsorted bulk tissue. TCRbeta libraries were built with three rounds of nested PCR, modified from ARM-PCR. TCRdb processed the multiplex PCR reads anew with MiXCR; each CDR3 protein has one entry. The table lists over 85,000 distinct CDR3 sequences, 75% to 90% of them singletons. Sequencing was done on a sample of lung tumor tissue. The receptors were gathered from a man aged 65 to 79 with non-small cell lung cancer.

This chain connects TRBV29-1 to TRBJ2-2; D is unclear. Germline CDR1 reads SQVTM; CDR2 reads ANQGSEA. The CDR3 loop spans 12 amino acids. CDR3 DNA: TGCAGGGTTCTGGGAAACACCGGGGAGCTGTTTTTT. It encodes CRVLGNTGELFF.

A word on this clonotype: Sequence at one end of the junction differs from germline and may be a read error. The V gene is TRBV6-2 or TRBV6-3, the J gene TRBJ2-2; a possible D gene is TRBD2 (5 bases). Germline CDR1 MNHEY, CDR2 SVGEGT. This CDR3 region has 12 residues. CDR3 coding DNA: TGTGCCACCAGTGAGGGTGCATCCCTACTGTTTTTT. Its protein product is CATSEGASLLFF.

As regards this clonotype: Because it lacks the conserved phenylalanine or tryptophan at the end, this CDR3 is likely a read error. V usage is TRBV12-3 or TRBV12-4 and J usage is TRBJ2-5, with D possibly TRBD2 on 6 matching bases. CDR3 length equals 15 residues. Trimming stripped 8 bases from V and 5 bases from J, with 21 bases between. The CDR3 reads CASCGLTGVVETQYY. The CDR3, as DNA: TGTGCCAGCTGCGGGCTAACGGGAGTGGTGGAGACCCAGTACTAC.

V gene TRBV10-2 combines with J gene TRBJ2-1, with D perhaps TRBD1 or TRBD2 (5 bases each). Germline CDR1 is WSHSY and CDR2 is SAAADI. The CDR3 loop spans 15 amino acids. Trimming pared 7 bases from V and 8 bases from J, leaving 21 bases between. This CDR3 is CASKSPGPTSHEQFF. CDR3 coding DNA: TGCGCCAGCAAGTCCCCGGGACCTACTTCTCATGAGCAGTTCTTC.

Comment on this clonotype: Because it lacks the conserved phenylalanine or tryptophan at the end, this CDR3 is likely a read error. V usage is TRBV10-3 and J usage is TRBJ2-1; D gene ambiguous. The CDR3 length is 16 residues. Germline lookup yields CDR1 ENHRY and CDR2 SYGVKD. The CDR3 nucleotides read TGTGCCATCAGTGACGGAGAGGAGCGTCCCTACAATGAACAGTTCTTA. It translates to CAISDGEERPYNEQFL.

As to this clonotype: Mismatch with germline at one junction end may stem from a read error. This chain joins TRBV29-1 and TRBJ1-2; D gene unclear. Germline CDR1 and CDR2: SQVTM and ANQGSEA. This CDR3 spans 13 amino acids. The CDR3 is CSVLQTGAYSYTF. CDR3 coding DNA: TGCAGCGTTCTCCAGACTGGAGCCTATAGCTACACTTTC.